Listed below are T cell receptor beta chains from one sample, sequenced in a study of tumor-infiltrating lymphocytes in localized non-small cell lung cancer. TCRdb's copy holds only in-frame clones and misses some; the assay was immunoSEQ multiplex PCR. Among 6,000 to 9,000 clones listed, over 60% were seen once. Sequencing was performed on lung tumor tissue. Receptors originate from a human donor with non-small cell lung cancer. Each CDR3 is given with its conserved first and last residue. D genes are given only for firm matches. Only part of the rows carry a size: once, few, many, or a class if the clone is expanded.

v_call	d_call	clone_size	j_call	cdr3_aa	cdr3_nt
TRBV6-4	.	.	TRBJ2-3	CASSDVGSGTDTQYF	TGTGCCAGCAGTGACGTGGGTTCGGGCACAGATACGCAGTATTTT
TRBV6-5	.	few	TRBJ1-6	CASSYSHHSPLHF	TGTGCCAGCAGTTACTCCCATCATTCACCCCTCCACTTT
TRBV19	.	.	TRBJ2-7	CASSIAGIGSYEQYF	TGTGCCAGTAGTATAGCGGGGATCGGCTCCTACGAGCAGTACTTC
TRBV9	TRBD2	.	TRBJ2-3	CASSVREEVGTQYF	TGTGCCAGCAGCGTCCGGGAGGAAGTTGGTACGCAGTATTTT
TRBV9	.	few	TRBJ1-1	CASSVSGYTEAFF	TGTGCCAGCAGCGTGAGCGGGTACACTGAAGCTTTCTTT
TRBV14	.	few	TRBJ1-1	CASSHGTQNTEAFF	TGTGCCAGCAGCCATGGCACCCAGAACACTGAAGCTTTCTTT
TRBV6-5	.	once	TRBJ1-2	CASRTGSSGYTF	TGTGCCAGCAGAACAGGGTCTTCTGGCTACACCTTC
TRBV7-9	.	.	TRBJ2-2	CASSPPLVTGELFF	TGTGCCAGCAGCCCCCCTTTGGTGACCGGGGAGCTGTTTTTT
TRBV18	.	large	TRBJ1-1	CASSPRAEGTEAFF	TGTGCCAGCTCACCAAGGGCCGAGGGTACTGAAGCTTTCTTT
TRBV7-7	.	.	TRBJ2-5	CASSLVNEGTQYF	TGTGCTAGCAGCTTAGTCAACGAGGGAACCCAGTACTTC
TRBV6-1	.	.	TRBJ2-2	CASIRVWGAGELFF	TGTGCCAGCATCAGGGTATGGGGCGCCGGGGAGCTGTTTTTT
TRBV18	.	.	TRBJ1-3	CASSPDPAFSGNTIYF	TGTGCCAGCTCACCAGACCCAGCCTTCTCTGGAAACACCATATATTTT
TRBV19	TRBD1	.	TRBJ1-1	CASSLHRGGAEAFF	TGTGCCAGTAGTCTCCACAGGGGGGGCGCCGAAGCTTTCTTT
TRBV15	.	few	TRBJ2-2	CATSRDSYASNTGELFF	TGTGCCACCAGCAGAGATTCGTACGCATCGAACACCGGGGAGCTGTTTTTT
TRBV19	.	once	TRBJ2-6	CASTSPGGPGANVLTF	TGTGCCAGTACATCCCCCGGGGGGCCTGGGGCCAACGTCCTGACTTTC
TRBV29-1	.	.	TRBJ1-1	CSAEGISEAFF	TGCAGCGCGGAGGGAATCTCTGAAGCTTTCTTT
TRBV10-1	.	.	TRBJ1-2	CASSSQASYGYTF	TGCGCCAGCAGTTCACAGGCGTCCTATGGCTACACCTTC
TRBV6-5	.	.	TRBJ1-1	CASSYNQGRNTEAFF	TGTGCCAGCAGTTACAATCAGGGGAGGAACACTGAAGCTTTCTTT
TRBV20-1	.	few	TRBJ1-1	CSAPQGRTFF	TGCAGTGCTCCCCAGGGGAGGACTTTCTTT
TRBV5-1	.	.	TRBJ1-1	CASSEGPNLEAFF	TGCGCCAGCAGCGAGGGACCGAATCTAGAAGCTTTCTTT
TRBV12-5	TRBD1	.	TRBJ2-7	CASGLPPAPGQGHSLSLYEQYF	TGTGCTAGTGGTTTGCCGCCCGCCCCGGGACAGGGCCATTCCCTTTCCCTTTACGAGCAGTACTTC
TRBV7-6	.	.	TRBJ2-5	CASSLAGETQYF	TGTGCCAGCAGCTTAGCAGGGGAGACCCAGTACTTC
TRBV5-6	.	large	TRBJ1-1	CASGPSGIEAFF	TGTGCCAGCGGGCCGTCAGGGATTGAAGCTTTCTTT
TRBV13	.	once	TRBJ2-2	CASSLGYANTGELFF	TGTGCCAGCAGCTTAGGCTACGCGAACACCGGGGAGCTGTTTTTT
TRBV18	TRBD1	once	TRBJ1-1	CASSPRDRGETEAFF	TGTGCCAGCTCACCTCGGGACAGGGGAGAAACTGAAGCTTTCTTT
TRBV7-2	.	.	TRBJ2-1	CASSLASGFGNEQFF	TGTGCCAGCAGCTTAGCTTCGGGGTTCGGGAATGAGCAGTTCTTC
TRBV4-2	.	.	TRBJ1-5	CASSQPGAHGSQPQHF	TGTGCCAGCAGCCAACCGGGGGCGCACGGGTCGCAGCCCCAGCATTTT
TRBV15	.	.	TRBJ1-2	CATSREQGINYGYTF	TGTGCCACCAGCAGAGAACAGGGTATAAACTATGGCTACACCTTC